The clone carrying this T cell receptor (beta chain) was counted a few times. The antigen is undetermined. This CDR3 spans 14 amino acids. Trimming removed 7 bases from V and 1 base from J, with 13 bases in between. This sample is drawn from a study of human T cells and chemical hapten exposure. Study information: Sensitization used 2% DPC on approximately 2 cm by approximately 2 cm upper inner arm skin. The patient population, which was mostly female, had alopecia areata, totalis or universalis.

Time point here: patch test 3, about 24 weeks after DPC sensitization. Documented treatment: therapeutic diphenylcyclopropenone sensitization with weekly scalp DPC. Total RNA extraction was carried out from unfractionated whole blood. One entry per CDR3 protein, called by TCRdb with MiXCR from the RACE reads. The sample lists 80,000 to 100,000 distinct CDR3 sequences, roughly 27% occurring once. Overall study findings and caveats: With alopecia, donors may have immune responses unlike healthy people's.

The TCR originated in a man aged 40-49 years with alopecia areata. Some clones in this sample may be carry-over from other donors' samples. The material was whole blood, obtained in connection with sensitization to the hapten diphenylcyclopropenone (DPC). The J gene is TRBJ1-2, the V gene TRBV12-3 or TRBV12-4; D uncertain. The CDR3, as DNA: TGTGCCAGCACAAACACCGCGATTAACTATGGCTACACCTTC. Translated: CASTNTAINYGYTF.